This T cell receptor (beta chain) emerged from a study of tissue T cells after allogeneic stem cell transplantation. Study results and limitations: Anatomically similar tissues had similar TCR repertoires within each patient. The study did not identify alloreactive or antigen-specific tissue TCRs, and some clones might be persisting host cells. Sampling depth was limited, and the cohort was small and clinically varied. Tissue-detected TCR repertoire was only partly captured by blood and spleen T cells.

The protocol was immunoSEQ multiplex PCR, while the TCRdb copy is restricted to in-frame clones and leaves out a portion. This sample has roughly 1,300 clones; around 45% occur once, and the top ten carry about 25%. This clone is categorized as large. The target antigen is unknown. Gene names and germline refer to mouse. The read gets to within 1 residue of the CDR3 end, and the germline J gene fills in the rest. CDR1 and CDR2 (germline): SNHLY, FYNGKV (reference sequence). The CDR3 length is 16 residues. The V segment lost 4 bases and the J segment 0 bases; nucleotides outside the gene matches: 4. The time point is: mouse harvest day 14 after allogeneic transplant. Tail vein injection delivered 10^7 T-cell-depleted bone marrow cells and 10^6 splenic CD5+ T cells.

The sample taken for sequencing was gut tissue. The sequence came from a female BALB/c mouse given C57BL/6 T cells with graft-versus-host disease after an allogeneic hematopoietic cell transplant. The chain joins TRBV3 to TRBJ1-3; 9 bases map to TRBD1. Here the CDR3 reads CASSWGQGNSGNTLYF. The CDR3 DNA, read in part, is TGTGCCAGCAGCTGGGGACAGGGAAATTCTGGAAATACGCTCTAT. The full variable domain, in which reference TRBV3 and TRBJ1-3 provide the parts outside the CDR3, is GPKVLQIPSHQIIDMGQMVTLNCDPVSNHLYFYWYKQILGQQMEFLVNFYNGKVMEKSKLFKDQFSVERPDGSYFTLKIQPTALEDSAVYFCASSWGQGNSGNTLYFGEGSRLIVV.